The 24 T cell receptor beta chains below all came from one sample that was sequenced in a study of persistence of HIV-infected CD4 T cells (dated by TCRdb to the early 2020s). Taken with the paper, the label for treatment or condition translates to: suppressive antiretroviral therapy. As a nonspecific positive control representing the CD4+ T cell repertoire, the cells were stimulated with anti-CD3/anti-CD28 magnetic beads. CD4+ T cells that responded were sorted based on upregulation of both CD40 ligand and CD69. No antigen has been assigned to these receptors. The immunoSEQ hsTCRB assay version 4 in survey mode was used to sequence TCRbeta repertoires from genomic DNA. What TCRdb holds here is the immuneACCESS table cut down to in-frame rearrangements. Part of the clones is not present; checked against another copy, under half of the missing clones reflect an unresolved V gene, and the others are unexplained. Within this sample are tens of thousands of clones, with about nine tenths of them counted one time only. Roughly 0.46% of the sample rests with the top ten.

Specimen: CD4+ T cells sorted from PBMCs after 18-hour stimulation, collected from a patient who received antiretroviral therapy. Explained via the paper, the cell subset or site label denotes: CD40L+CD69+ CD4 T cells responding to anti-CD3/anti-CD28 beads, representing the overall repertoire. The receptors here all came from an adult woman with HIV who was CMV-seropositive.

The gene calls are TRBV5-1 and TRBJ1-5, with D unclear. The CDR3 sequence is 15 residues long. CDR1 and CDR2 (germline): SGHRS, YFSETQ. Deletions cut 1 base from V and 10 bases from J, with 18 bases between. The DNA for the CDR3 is TGCGCCAGCAGCTTGCGCTCAGGCTTCATTGACCCCCAGCATTTT. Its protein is CASSLRSGFIDPQHF.

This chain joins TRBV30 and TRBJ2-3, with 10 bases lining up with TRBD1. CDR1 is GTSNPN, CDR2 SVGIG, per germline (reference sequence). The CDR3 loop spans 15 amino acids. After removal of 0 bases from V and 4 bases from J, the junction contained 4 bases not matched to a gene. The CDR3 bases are TGTGCCTGGAGTGTTGGGGACAGGGGACCAGATACGCAGTATTTT. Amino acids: CAWSVGDRGPDTQYF.

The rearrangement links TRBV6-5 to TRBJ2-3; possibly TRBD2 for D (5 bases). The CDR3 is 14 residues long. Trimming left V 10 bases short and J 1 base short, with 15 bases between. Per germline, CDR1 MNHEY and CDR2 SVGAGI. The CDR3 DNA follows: TGTGCCATCGGGATCGGACGGCGCACAGATACGCAGTATTTT. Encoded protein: CAIGIGRRTDTQYF.

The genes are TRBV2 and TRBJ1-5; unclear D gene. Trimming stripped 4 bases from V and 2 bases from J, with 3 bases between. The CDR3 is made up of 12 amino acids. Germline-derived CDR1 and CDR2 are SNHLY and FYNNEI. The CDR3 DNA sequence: TGTGCCAGCAGTGCGGGCAATCAGCCCCAGCATTTT. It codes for CASSAGNQPQHF. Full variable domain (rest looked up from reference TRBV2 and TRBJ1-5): EPEVTQTPSHQVTQMGQEVILRCVPISNHLYFYWYRQILGQKVEFLVSFYNNEISEKSEIFDDQFSVERPDGSNFTLKIRSTKLEDSAMYFCASSAGNQPQHFGDGTRLSIL.

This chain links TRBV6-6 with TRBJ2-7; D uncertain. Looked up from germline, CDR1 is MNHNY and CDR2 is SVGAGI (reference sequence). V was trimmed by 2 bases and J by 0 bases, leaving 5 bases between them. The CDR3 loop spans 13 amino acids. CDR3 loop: CASSYGLSYEQYF. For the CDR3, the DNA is TGTGCCAGCAGTTACGGTCTCTCCTACGAGCAGTACTTC.

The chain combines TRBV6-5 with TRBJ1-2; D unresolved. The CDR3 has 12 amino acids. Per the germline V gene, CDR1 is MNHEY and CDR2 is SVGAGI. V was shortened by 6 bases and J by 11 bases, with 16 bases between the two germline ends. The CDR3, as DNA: TGTGCCAGCAGACCCGGATCCGGATCGTACACCTTC. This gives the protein CASRPGSGSYTF.

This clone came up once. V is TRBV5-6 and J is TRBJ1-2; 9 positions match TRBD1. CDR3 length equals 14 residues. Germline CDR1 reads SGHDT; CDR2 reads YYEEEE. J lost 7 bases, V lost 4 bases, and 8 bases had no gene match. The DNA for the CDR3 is TGTGCCAGCAGCCCCGACAGGGGGAGAGGTGGCTACACCTTC. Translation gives CASSPDRGRGGYTF.

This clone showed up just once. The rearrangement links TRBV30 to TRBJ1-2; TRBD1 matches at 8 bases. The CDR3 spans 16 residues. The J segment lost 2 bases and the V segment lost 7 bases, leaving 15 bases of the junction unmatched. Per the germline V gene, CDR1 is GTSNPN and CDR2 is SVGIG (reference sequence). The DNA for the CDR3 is TGTGCCTTCAATTCCGGGACAGGCCAACGCAACTATGGCTACACCTTC. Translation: CAFNSGTGQRNYGYTF.

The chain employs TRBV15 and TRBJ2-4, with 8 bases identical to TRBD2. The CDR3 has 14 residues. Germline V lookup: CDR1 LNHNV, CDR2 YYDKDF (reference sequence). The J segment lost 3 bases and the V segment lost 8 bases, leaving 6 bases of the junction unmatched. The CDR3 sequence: CATDRGGVKNIQYF. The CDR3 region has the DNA TGTGCCACCGACCGGGGGGGCGTCAAAAACATTCAGTACTTC.

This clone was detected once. The CDR3 coding sequence is TGTGCCAGCAGTGAGCAAGAGGGGGCGAAGACCCAGTACTTC. It codes for CASSEQEGAKTQYF. The V and J genes are TRBV6-4 and TRBJ2-5, with TRBD1 identical over 7 bases. Looked up from germline, CDR1 is MRHNA and CDR2 is SNTAGT. Germline trimming cut 3 bases from V and 6 bases from J; bases unmatched to any gene: 7. CDR3 length equals 14 residues.

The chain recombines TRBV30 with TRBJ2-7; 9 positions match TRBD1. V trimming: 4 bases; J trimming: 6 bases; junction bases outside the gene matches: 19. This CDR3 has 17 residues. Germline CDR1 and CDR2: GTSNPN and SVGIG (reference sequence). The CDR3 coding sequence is TGTGCCTGGACTCCCCCACAACCGGACAGGGGTGGGCGCGAGCAGTACTTC. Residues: CAWTPPQPDRGGREQYF.

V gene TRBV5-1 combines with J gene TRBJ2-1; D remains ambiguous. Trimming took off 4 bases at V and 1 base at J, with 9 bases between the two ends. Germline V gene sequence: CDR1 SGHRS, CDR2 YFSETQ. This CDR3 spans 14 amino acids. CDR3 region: CASSARVSYNEQFF. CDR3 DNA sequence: TGCGCCAGCAGCGCAAGGGTTTCCTACAATGAGCAGTTCTTC.

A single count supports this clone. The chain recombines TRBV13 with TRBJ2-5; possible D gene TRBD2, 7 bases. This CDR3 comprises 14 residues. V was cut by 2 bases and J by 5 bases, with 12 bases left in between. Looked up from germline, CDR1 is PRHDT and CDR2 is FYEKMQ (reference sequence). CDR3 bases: TGTGCCAGCAGCTTACGCGGGGGCCCTGAGACCCAGTACTTC. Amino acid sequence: CASSLRGGPETQYF.

CDR3 nucleotides: TGTGCCAGCAGCTTTCTCGATGGGACAGGGGGGCATGGCTACACCTTC. This sequence encodes CASSFLDGTGGHGYTF. The chain employs TRBV5-8 and TRBJ1-2, with 11 bases matching TRBD1. Germline V gene data show CDR1 as SGHTS and CDR2 as YDEGEE. With 2 bases clipped from V and 6 bases from J, the junction kept 9 bases outside the gene matches. This CDR3 region has 16 residues.

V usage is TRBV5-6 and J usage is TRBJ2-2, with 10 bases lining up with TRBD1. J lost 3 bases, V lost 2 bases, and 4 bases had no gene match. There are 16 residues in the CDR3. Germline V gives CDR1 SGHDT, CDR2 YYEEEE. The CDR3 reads CASSLLDRGDTGELFF. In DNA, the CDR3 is TGTGCCAGCAGCTTACTGGACAGGGGGGACACCGGGGAGCTGTTTTTT.

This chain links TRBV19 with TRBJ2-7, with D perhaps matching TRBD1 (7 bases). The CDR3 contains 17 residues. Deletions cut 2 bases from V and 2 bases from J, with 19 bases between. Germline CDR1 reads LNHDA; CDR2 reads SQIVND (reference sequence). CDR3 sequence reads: CASSIIEEGDSAYEQYF. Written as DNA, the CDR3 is TGTGCCAGTAGTATAATAGAGGAGGGGGACAGTGCCTACGAGCAGTACTTC.

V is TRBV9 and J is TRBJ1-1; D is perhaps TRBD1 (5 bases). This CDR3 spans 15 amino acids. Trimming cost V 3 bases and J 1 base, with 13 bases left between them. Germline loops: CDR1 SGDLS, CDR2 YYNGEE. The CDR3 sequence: CASSASGTGNTEAFF. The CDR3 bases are TGTGCCAGCAGCGCGTCCGGGACGGGGAACACTGAAGCTTTCTTT. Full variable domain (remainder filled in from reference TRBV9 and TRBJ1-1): DSGVTQTPKHLITATGQRVTLRCSPRSGDLSVYWYQQSLDQGLQFLIQYYNGEERAKGNILERFSAQQFPDLHSELNLSSLELGDSALYFCASSASGTGNTEAFFGQGTRLTVV.

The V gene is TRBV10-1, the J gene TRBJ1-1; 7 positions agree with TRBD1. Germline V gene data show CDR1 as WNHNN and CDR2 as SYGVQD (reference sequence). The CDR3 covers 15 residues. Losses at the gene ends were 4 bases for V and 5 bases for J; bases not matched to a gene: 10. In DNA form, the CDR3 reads TGCGCCAGCAGTGGGAACCCGACAGGGATAACTGAAGCTTTCTTT. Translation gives CASSGNPTGITEAFF.

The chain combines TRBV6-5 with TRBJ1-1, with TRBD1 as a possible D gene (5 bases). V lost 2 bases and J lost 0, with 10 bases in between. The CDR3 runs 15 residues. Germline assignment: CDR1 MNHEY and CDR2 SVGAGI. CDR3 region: CASSYVGGLNTEAFF. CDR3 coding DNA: TGTGCCAGCAGTTACGTTGGGGGACTGAACACTGAAGCTTTCTTT.

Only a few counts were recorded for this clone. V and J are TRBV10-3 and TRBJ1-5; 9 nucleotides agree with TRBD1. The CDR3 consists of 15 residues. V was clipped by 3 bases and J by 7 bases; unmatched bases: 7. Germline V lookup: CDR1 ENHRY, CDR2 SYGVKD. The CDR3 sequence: CAISDYRGQRQPQHF. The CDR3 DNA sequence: TGTGCCATCAGTGATTACAGGGGGCAACGACAGCCCCAGCATTTT.

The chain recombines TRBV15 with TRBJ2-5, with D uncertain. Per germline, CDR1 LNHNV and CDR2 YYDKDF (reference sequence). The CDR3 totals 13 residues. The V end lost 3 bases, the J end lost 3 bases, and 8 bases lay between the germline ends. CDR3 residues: CATSRDAEETQYF. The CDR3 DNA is TGTGCCACCAGCAGGGACGCAGAAGAGACCCAGTACTTC.

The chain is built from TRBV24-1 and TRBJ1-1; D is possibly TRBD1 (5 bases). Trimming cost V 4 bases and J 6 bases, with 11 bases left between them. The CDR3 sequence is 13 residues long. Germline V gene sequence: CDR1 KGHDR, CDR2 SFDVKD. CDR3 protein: CATSDRVLSEAFF. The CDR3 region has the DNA TGTGCCACCAGTGACAGGGTGCTCTCTGAAGCTTTCTTT.

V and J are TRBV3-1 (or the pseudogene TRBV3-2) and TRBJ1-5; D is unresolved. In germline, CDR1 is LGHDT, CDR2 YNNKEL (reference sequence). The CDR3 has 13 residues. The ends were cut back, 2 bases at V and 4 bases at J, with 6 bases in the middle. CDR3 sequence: CASSQSSNQPQHF. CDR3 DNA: TGTGCCAGCAGCCAATCCTCGAATCAGCCCCAGCATTTT.

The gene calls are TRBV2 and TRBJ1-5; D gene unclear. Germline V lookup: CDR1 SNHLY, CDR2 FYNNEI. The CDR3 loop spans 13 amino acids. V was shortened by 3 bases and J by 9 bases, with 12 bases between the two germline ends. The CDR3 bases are TGTGCCAGCAGTGACGGGGAAATTCGGCCCCAGCATTTT. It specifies CASSDGEIRPQHF.